This is a list of T cell receptor beta chains from one sample in a study of shared clonotypes between healthy human individuals. Sequenced by immunoSEQ multiplex PCR; TCRdb stores in-frame clones only, minus some. The sample has roughly 1,000,000 clones, approximately 80% seen once. Sample: memory CD4+ T cells from PBMCs. The receptors were sampled from a man between 18 and 35 years old in good health. Some clones in this sample may be carry-over from other donors' samples. The CDR3 runs from the conserved cysteine through the conserved F or W. A D gene is named only where the DNA matches it firmly. The size field is filled for only some rows; it gives once, few, many or a size class.

16	TRBV7-2	NA	TRBJ2-5	NA	CASSFGNSNLGETQYF	TGTGCCAGCAGCTTCGGTAATAGTAATTTAGGAGAGACCCAGTACTTC
15	TRBV5-1	NA	TRBJ2-2	TRBD2	CASSLASGFTGELFF	TGCGCCAGCAGCTTGGCTAGCGGGTTCACCGGGGAGCTGTTTTTT
17	TRBV28	NA	TRBJ2-3	NA	CASSLGRRIRFTDTQYF	TGTGCCAGCAGTTTAGGCCGCCGGATAAGATTCACAGATACGCAGTATTTT
14	TRBV6-1	NA	TRBJ1-3	NA	CASRSPGPGNTIYF	TGTGCCAGCAGAAGCCCGGGCCCAGGAAACACCATATATTTT
15	TRBV27	NA	TRBJ2-2	TRBD2	CASNRGRALGGELFF	TGTGCCAGCAACCGCGGGAGGGCCTTGGGCGGGGAGCTGTTTTTT
12	TRBV7-9	NA	TRBJ1-5	NA	CASSLQGQPQHF	TGTGCCAGCAGCTTACAGGGACAGCCCCAGCATTTT
16	TRBV5-1	NA	TRBJ2-5	TRBD2	CASSYGLAGYQETQYF	TGCGCCAGCAGCTATGGACTAGCGGGGTACCAAGAGACCCAGTACTTC
12	TRBV30	NA	TRBJ2-5	NA	CAWSPGSETQYF	TGTGCCTGGAGTCCCGGTTCAGAGACCCAGTACTTC
14	TRBV4-1	NA	TRBJ1-5	NA	CASSAGGGNQPQHF	TGCGCCAGCAGCGCCGGGGGCGGCAATCAGCCCCAGCATTTT
15	TRBV9	NA	TRBJ2-1	NA	CASTVGLAFPNEQFF	TGTGCCAGCACCGTTGGTCTAGCCTTCCCCAATGAGCAGTTCTTC
16	TRBV28	NA	TRBJ1-1	TRBD1	CASSPRTGRGNTEAFF	TGTGCCAGCAGTCCCCGGACAGGGCGGGGAAACACTGAAGCTTTCTTT
17	TRBV10-3	NA	TRBJ2-1	TRBD2	CAISDGGRGGSYNEQFF	TGTGCCATCAGTGACGGCGGGAGAGGCGGCTCCTACAATGAGCAGTTCTTC
11	TRBV29-1	NA	TRBJ2-1	NA	CSVLSKNEQFF	TGCAGCGTCCTTAGCAAGAATGAGCAGTTCTTC
12	TRBV27	NA	TRBJ2-5	NA	CASSHHQETQYF	TGTGCCAGCAGTCACCACCAAGAGACCCAGTACTTC
14	TRBV18	NA	TRBJ2-7	TRBD1	CASSSGQGAGEQYF	TGTGCCAGCTCGAGCGGACAGGGGGCGGGAGAGCAGTACTTC
21	TRBV19	once	TRBJ2-2	TRBD2	CASSPFLGLAGVNSNTGELFF	TGTGCCAGTAGTCCATTCCTGGGACTAGCGGGAGTAAATAGTAACACCGGGGAGCTGTTTTTT
13	TRBV19	few	TRBJ1-1	NA	CASSQGRATEAFF	TGTGCCAGTAGCCAGGGACGGGCCACTGAAGCTTTCTTT
17	TRBV28	NA	TRBJ2-5	TRBD2	CASSLSRNSGLGETQYF	TGTGCCAGCAGTTTATCTCGTAATAGCGGGTTAGGAGAGACCCAGTACTTC
14	TRBV9	NA	TRBJ2-1	NA	CASSVAAANNEQFF	TGTGCCAGCAGCGTAGCGGCCGCGAACAATGAGCAGTTCTTC
13	TRBV5-1	NA	TRBJ2-4	NA	CASSLGEGDIQYF	TGCGCCAGCAGCTTAGGGGAGGGGGACATTCAGTACTTC
16	TRBV5-6	NA	TRBJ2-2	TRBD2	CASSLVGGSDTGELFF	TGTGCCAGCAGCTTGGTTGGCGGGAGTGACACCGGGGAGCTGTTTTTT
14	TRBV27	few	TRBJ1-4	NA	CASSRPGHGEKLFF	TGTGCCAGCAGTAGACCGGGTCATGGGGAAAAACTGTTTTTT
15	TRBV29-1	NA	TRBJ2-1	NA	CSVEIQRTRLREQFF	TGCAGCGTTGAAATCCAGCGGACCCGGCTACGTGAGCAGTTCTTC
13	TRBV10-3	NA	TRBJ1-1	NA	CAITDRLNTEAFF	TGTGCCATCACTGACAGATTAAACACTGAAGCTTTCTTT
16	TRBV2	NA	TRBJ2-2	TRBD2	CASSLLAGGNTGELFF	TGTGCCAGCTCCCTGCTAGCGGGAGGGAACACCGGGGAGCTGTTTTTT
15	TRBV10-2	NA	TRBJ1-1	TRBD1	CASQTGGLMNTEAFF	TGCGCCAGCCAAACAGGGGGCCTAATGAACACTGAAGCTTTCTTT
16	TRBV6-5	NA	TRBJ2-5	NA	CASSYQITPARETQYF	TGTGCCAGCAGTTACCAGATAACCCCGGCCCGGGAGACCCAGTACTTC
16	TRBV7-3	NA	TRBJ1-2	NA	CASSLRSPGEAYGYTF	TGTGCCAGCAGCTTAAGGTCGCCAGGGGAGGCCTATGGCTACACCTTC
14	TRBV2	NA	TRBJ2-1	TRBD1	CASKQGSVYNEQFF	TGTGCCAGCAAACAGGGGTCCGTCTACAATGAGCAGTTCTTC
15	TRBV7-9	many	TRBJ2-5	TRBD2	CASSLEGTSVETQYF	TGTGCCAGCAGCTTAGAGGGGACTAGCGTGGAGACCCAGTACTTC
13	TRBV5-1	once	TRBJ2-3	NA	CASSFLGGDTQYF	TGCGCCAGCAGCTTCCTTGGGGGAGATACGCAGTATTTT
16	TRBV28	NA	TRBJ2-6	NA	CASSPGFGSGANVLTF	TGTGCCAGCAGTCCTGGCTTCGGCTCTGGGGCCAACGTCCTGACTTTC
13	TRBV11-2	few	TRBJ2-3	NA	CASSFRGGDTQYF	TGTGCCAGCAGCTTCCGGGGTGGGGATACGCAGTATTTT
15	TRBV7-9	NA	TRBJ2-3	NA	CASSSRLGSTDTQYF	TGTGCCAGCAGCAGCCGACTAGGGAGCACAGATACGCAGTATTTT
14	TRBV4-2	NA	TRBJ2-1	NA	CASGGLFTYNEQFF	TGTGCCAGCGGAGGGCTTTTTACCTACAATGAGCAGTTCTTC
11	TRBV5-1	NA	TRBJ2-5	NA	CASEFSETQYF	TGCGCCAGCGAGTTTTCGGAGACCCAGTACTTC
12	TRBV28	NA	TRBJ1-1	NA	CASSLSYTEAFF	TGTGCCAGCAGTTTATCCTACACTGAAGCTTTCTTT
14	TRBV6-1	once	TRBJ1-2	NA	CASRRLSGSYGYTF	TGTGCCAGCCGGAGGCTCAGCGGGTCCTATGGCTACACCTTC
12	TRBV28	NA	TRBJ1-4	NA	CASSPRGRWMFF	TGTGCCAGCAGTCCTAGGGGCCGGTGGATGTTTTTT
18	TRBV7-2	NA	TRBJ2-2	NA	CASTIRLAGTENTGELFF	TGTGCCAGCACTATTCGGCTGGCGGGAACAGAGAACACCGGGGAGCTGTTTTTT
16	TRBV27	NA	TRBJ2-1	NA	CASSLSPASSYNEQFF	TGTGCCAGCAGTTTATCTCCGGCTAGCTCCTACAATGAGCAGTTCTTC
14	TRBV7-9	NA	TRBJ1-2	NA	CASSPRDGHYGYTF	TGTGCCAGCAGCCCCCGTGATGGGCACTATGGCTACACCTTC
13	TRBV14	NA	TRBJ2-1	NA	CASSQGTAGEQFF	TGTGCCAGCAGCCAAGGGACCGCGGGTGAGCAGTTCTTC
15	TRBV2	NA	TRBJ2-3	TRBD2	CASIESSGRGDTQYF	TGTGCCAGCATCGAGTCTAGCGGGAGGGGTGATACGCAGTATTTT
15	TRBV11-1	NA	TRBJ1-2	NA	CASSLAYSAGHGYTF	TGTGCCAGCAGCTTAGCGTACTCGGCAGGGCATGGCTACACCTTC
12	TRBV7-2	NA	TRBJ1-4	NA	CASSPQGEKLFF	TGTGCCAGCAGCCCTCAGGGGGAAAAACTGTTTTTT
15	TRBV18	many	TRBJ1-4	NA	CASSPPGSRNEKLFF	TGTGCCAGCTCACCACCGGGGTCAAGGAATGAAAAACTGTTTTTT
15	TRBV5-4	NA	TRBJ2-3	NA	CASSLAGAGTDTQYF	TGTGCCAGCAGCTTGGCAGGGGCGGGCACAGATACGCAGTATTTT
15	TRBV5-1	few	TRBJ2-2	NA	CASSLRSSNTGELFF	TGCGCCAGCAGCTTAAGGAGCTCGAACACCGGGGAGCTGTTTTTT
15	TRBV18	NA	TRBJ2-2	NA	CASSPGQLNTGELFF	TGTGCCAGCTCACCCGGGCAGCTGAACACCGGGGAGCTGTTTTTT
13	TRBV7-9	few	TRBJ1-1	NA	CASSRTGELEAFF	TGTGCCAGCAGCCGAACCGGCGAACTTGAAGCTTTCTTT
18	TRBV5-1	NA	TRBJ2-1	TRBD2	CASSPGLAGRGGDREQFF	TGCGCCAGCAGCCCCGGACTAGCGGGGAGAGGGGGGGACCGTGAGCAGTTCTTC
14	TRBV19	NA	TRBJ1-1	TRBD1	CASSRTGQGVGAFF	TGTGCCAGTAGTAGAACGGGACAGGGGGTGGGGGCTTTCTTT